This T cell receptor (beta chain) was documented in a study of blood T cell repertoires in COVID-19. Study as a whole: Samples came from the United States, Italy and Spain, spanning acute and convalescent COVID-19. PBMCs, B-cell-depleted T cells, or T cells were the source of the cDNA or gDNA that made up the material.

In the authors' methods: Using reference gene primer amplification, nucleated cell counts were estimated. Profiling relied on immunoSEQ multiplex PCR, and the TCRdb table lists in-frame clones only, not all of them. V and J calls and clone size come straight from that table; D and trimming were deduced from the DNA. The profile shows around 150,000 clones, 84% of them singletons. The CDR3 loop spans 15 amino acids. V dropped 2 bases and J dropped 4 bases, with 15 bases sitting between them. CDR1 is SGHKS, CDR2 YYEKEE, per germline (reference sequence). The TCR comes from an elderly woman in a cohort sampled during active or convalescent COVID-19. This rearrangement joins TRBV5-5 to TRBJ1-1; TRBD1 is a possible D gene (6 bases). Input material: peripheral blood. In DNA, the CDR3 is TGTGCCAGCAGCTTACAGGGCTACCTCCTCACTGAAGCTTTCTTT. This encodes CASSLQGYLLTEAFF.